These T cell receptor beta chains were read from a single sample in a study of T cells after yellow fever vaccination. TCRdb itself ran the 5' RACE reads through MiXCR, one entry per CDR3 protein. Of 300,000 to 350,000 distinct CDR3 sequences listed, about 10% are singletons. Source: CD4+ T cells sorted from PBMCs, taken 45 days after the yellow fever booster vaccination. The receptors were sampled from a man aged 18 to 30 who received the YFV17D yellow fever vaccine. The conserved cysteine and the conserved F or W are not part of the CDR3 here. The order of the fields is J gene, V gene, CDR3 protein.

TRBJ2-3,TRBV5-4,ASSYRLAGTDTQY
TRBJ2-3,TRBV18,ASSPQGPQY
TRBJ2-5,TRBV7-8,ASSLDPGAETQY
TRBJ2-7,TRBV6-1,ASSEEFRGKQY
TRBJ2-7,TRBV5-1,ASSPLGGEQY
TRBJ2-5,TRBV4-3,ASSPQGAFQETQY
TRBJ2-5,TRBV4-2,ASSQDTQDETQY
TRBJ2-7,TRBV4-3,ASSRSMGYEQY
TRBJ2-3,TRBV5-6,ASSLVGGGAPDTQY
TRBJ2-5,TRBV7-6,ASRPKVEETQY
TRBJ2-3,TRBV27,ASSFKRGTDTQY
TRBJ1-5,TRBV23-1,ASSYRDSSVVSNQPQH
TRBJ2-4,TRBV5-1,ASSSSGTGSDIQY
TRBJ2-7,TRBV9,ASSSQIFEQY
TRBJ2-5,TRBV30,AWSGTETQY
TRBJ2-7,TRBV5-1,ASGVLGTGGIWEQY
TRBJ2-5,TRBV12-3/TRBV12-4,ASSGSGDQETQY
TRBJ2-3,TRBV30,AWSVKLSTDTQY
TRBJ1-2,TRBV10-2,ASSETGRYGYT
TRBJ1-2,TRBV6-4,ASRGQGLEGYT
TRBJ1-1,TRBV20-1,SASKAGTNTEAF
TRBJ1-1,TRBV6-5,ASNTGGSNTEAF
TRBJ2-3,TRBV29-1,SVDPSAGTDTQY
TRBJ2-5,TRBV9,ASSVFPQETQY
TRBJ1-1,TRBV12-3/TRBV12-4,ASSLAEGAEAF
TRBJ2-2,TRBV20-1,SATTPNTAGELF
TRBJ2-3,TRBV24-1,ATSDTGQGAASDTQY
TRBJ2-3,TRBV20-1,SARGKRGAFHAY
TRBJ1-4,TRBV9,ASSVGSSATNEKLF
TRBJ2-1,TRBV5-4,ASMPAGIVNNEQF
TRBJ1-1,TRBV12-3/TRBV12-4,ASSLRHIGTEAF
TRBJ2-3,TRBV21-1,ASSRGPGTGLPDTQY
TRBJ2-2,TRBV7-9,ASSPPMGGELF